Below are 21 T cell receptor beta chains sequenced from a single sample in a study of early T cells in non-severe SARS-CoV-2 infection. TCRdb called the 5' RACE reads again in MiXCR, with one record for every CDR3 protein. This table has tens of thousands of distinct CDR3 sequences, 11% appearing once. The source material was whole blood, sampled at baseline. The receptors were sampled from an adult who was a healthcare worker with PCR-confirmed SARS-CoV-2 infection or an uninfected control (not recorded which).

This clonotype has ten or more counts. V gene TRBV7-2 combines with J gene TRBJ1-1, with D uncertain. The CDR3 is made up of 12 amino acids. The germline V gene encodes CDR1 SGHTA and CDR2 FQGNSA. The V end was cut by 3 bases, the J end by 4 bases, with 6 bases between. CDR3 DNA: TGTGCCAGCAGCTTCCATGGCACTGAAGCTTTCTTT. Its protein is CASSFHGTEAFF.

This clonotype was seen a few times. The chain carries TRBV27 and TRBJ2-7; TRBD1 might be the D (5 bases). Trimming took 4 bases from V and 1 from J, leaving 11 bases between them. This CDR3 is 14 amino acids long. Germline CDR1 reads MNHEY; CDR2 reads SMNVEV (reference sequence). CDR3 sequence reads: CASSSYTGSYEQYF. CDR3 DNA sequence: TGTGCCAGCAGTTCCTATACAGGTTCCTACGAGCAGTACTTC.

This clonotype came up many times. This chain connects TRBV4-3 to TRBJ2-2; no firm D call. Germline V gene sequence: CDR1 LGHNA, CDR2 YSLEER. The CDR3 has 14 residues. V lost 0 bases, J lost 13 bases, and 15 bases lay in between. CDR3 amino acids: CASSQDVGFGGLFF. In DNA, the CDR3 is TGCGCCAGCAGCCAAGATGTGGGTTTCGGTGGGCTGTTTTTT.

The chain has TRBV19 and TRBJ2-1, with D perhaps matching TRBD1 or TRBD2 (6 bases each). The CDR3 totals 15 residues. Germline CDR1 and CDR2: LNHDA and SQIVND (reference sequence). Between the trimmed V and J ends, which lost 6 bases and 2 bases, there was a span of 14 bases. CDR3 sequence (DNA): TGTGCCAGTAGCAAGGGGGGTCTTGCCTACAATGAGCAGTTCTTC. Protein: CASSKGGLAYNEQFF.

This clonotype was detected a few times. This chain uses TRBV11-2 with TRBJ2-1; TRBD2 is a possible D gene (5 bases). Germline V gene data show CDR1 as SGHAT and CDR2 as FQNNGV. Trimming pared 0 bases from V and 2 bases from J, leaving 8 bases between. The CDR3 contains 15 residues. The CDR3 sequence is CASSLERDTYNEQFF. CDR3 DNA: TGTGCCAGCAGCTTAGAACGGGATACCTACAATGAGCAGTTCTTC.

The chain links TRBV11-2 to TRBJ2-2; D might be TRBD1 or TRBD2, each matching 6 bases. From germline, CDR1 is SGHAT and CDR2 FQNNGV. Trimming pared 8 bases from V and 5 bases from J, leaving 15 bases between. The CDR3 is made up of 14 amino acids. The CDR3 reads CASLWGAGTGELFF. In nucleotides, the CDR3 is TGTGCCAGCTTGTGGGGGGCCGGTACCGGGGAGCTGTTTTTT.

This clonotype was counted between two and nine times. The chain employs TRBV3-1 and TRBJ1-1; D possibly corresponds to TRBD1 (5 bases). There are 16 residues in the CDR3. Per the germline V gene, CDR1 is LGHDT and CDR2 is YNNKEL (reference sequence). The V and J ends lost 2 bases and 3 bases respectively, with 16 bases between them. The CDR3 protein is CASSQPLWGGDTEAFF. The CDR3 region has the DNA TGTGCCAGCAGCCAACCTCTATGGGGGGGGGACACTGAAGCTTTCTTT.

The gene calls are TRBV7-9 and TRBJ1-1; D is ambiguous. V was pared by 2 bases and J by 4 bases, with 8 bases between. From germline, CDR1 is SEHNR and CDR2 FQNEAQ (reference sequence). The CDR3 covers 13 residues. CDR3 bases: TGTGCCAGCAGCTTACTCCAGATCACTGAAGCTTTCTTT. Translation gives CASSLLQITEAFF.

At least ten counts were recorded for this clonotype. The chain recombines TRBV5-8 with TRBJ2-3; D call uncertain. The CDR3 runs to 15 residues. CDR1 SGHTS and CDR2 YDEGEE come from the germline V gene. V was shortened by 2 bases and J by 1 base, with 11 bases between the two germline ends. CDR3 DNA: TGTGCCAGCAGCTTATCTACCCCAGGCACAGATACGCAGTATTTT. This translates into CASSLSTPGTDTQYF.

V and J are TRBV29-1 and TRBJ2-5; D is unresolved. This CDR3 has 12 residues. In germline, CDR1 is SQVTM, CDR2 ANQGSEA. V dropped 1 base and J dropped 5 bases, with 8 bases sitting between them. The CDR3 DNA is TGCAGCGTTGAAGTAGGAACGGAGACCCAGTACTTC. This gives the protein CSVEVGTETQYF.

CDR3 sequence reads: CASSFLRDRARSSSYEQYF. Here the CDR3 DNA reads TGTGCCAGCAGCTTCCTACGGGACAGGGCCAGATCCAGCTCCTACGAGCAGTACTTC. This chain links TRBV7-9 with TRBJ2-7; the match to TRBD1 covers 9 bases. This CDR3 is 19 amino acids long. CDR1 SEHNR and CDR2 FQNEAQ come from the germline V gene (reference sequence). Trimming at V came to 3 bases and at J to 0 bases, leaving 15 bases not matched to a gene. The full variable domain, with the rest looked up from reference TRBV7-9 and TRBJ2-7, is DTGVSQNPRHKITKRGQNVTFRCDPISEHNRLYWYRQTLGQGPEFLTYFQNEAQLEKSRLLSDRFSAERPKGSFSTLEIQRTEQGDSAMYLCASSFLRDRARSSSYEQYFGPGTRLTVT.

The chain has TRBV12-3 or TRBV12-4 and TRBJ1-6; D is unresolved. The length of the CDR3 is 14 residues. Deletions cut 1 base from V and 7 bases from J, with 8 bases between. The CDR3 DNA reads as TGTGCCAGCAGTTTAGGCAACTGGAATTCACCCCTCCACTTT. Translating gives CASSLGNWNSPLHF.

CDR3 region: CSARDSGRNTEAFF. CDR3 DNA sequence: TGCAGTGCTAGAGATAGTGGGAGGAACACTGAAGCTTTCTTT. This rearrangement joins TRBV20-1 to TRBJ1-1; D unclear. The CDR3 extends over 14 amino acids. In germline, CDR1 is DFQATT, CDR2 SNEGSKA (reference sequence). Deletions cut 0 bases from V and 1 base from J, with 9 bases between.

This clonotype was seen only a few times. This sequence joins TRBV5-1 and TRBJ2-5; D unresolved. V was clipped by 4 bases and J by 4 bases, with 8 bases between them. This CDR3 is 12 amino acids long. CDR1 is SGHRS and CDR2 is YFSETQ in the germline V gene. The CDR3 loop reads CASSPVGETQYF. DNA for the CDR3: TGCGCCAGCAGCCCTGTGGGAGAGACCCAGTACTTC.

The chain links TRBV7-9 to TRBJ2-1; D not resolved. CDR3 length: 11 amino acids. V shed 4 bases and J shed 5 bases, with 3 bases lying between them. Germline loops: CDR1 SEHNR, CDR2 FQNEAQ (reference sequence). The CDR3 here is CASSYNNEQFF. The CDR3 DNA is TGTGCCAGCAGCTATAACAATGAGCAGTTCTTC.

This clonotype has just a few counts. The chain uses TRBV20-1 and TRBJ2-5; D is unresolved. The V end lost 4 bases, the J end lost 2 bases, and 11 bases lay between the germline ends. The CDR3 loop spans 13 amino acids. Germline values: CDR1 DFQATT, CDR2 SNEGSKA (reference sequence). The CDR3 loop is CSATGLDQETQYF. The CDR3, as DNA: TGCAGTGCTACCGGGCTGGATCAAGAGACCCAGTACTTC.

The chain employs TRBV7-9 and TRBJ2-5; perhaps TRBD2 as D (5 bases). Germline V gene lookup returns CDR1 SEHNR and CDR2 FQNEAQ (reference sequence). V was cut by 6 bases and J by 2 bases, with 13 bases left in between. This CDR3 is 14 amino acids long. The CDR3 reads CASRLSASQETQYF. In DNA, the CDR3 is TGTGCCAGCAGGCTTAGCGCCAGTCAAGAGACCCAGTACTTC. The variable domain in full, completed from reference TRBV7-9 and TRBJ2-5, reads DTGVSQNPRHKITKRGQNVTFRCDPISEHNRLYWYRQTLGQGPEFLTYFQNEAQLEKSRLLSDRFSAERPKGSFSTLEIQRTEQGDSAMYLCASRLSASQETQYFGPGTRLLVL.

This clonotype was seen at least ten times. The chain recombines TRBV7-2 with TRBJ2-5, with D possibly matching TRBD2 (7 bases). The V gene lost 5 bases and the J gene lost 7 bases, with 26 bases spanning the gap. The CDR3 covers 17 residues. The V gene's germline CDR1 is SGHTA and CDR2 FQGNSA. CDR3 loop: CASSLSPAAGATWTQYF. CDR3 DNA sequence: TGTGCCAGCAGCCTGTCACCCGCTGCGGGGGCTACGTGGACCCAGTACTTC.

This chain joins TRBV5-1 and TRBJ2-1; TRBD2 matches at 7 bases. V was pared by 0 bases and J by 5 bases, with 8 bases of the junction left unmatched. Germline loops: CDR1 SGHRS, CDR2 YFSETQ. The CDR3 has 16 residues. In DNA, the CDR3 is TGCGCCAGCAGCTTGGCCCGGGGGGTACCGAACAATGAGCAGTTCTTC. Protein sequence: CASSLARGVPNNEQFF.

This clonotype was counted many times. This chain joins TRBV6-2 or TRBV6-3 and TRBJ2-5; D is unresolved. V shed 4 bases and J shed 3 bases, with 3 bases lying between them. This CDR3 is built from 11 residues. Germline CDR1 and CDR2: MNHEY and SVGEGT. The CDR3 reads CASSWEETQYF. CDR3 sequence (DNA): TGTGCCAGCAGTTGGGAAGAGACCCAGTACTTC.

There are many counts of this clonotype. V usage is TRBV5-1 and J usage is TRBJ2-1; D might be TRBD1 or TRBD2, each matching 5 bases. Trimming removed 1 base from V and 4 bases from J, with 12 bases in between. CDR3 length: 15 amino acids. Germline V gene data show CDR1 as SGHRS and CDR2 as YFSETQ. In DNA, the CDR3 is TGCGCCAGCAGCTTGTCTGGGGGAACTTACAATGAGCAGTTCTTC. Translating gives CASSLSGGTYNEQFF.